This T cell receptor beta chain was recorded in a study of blood T cell repertoires in COVID-19. Study-wide background: Sites in the United States, Italy and Spain provided acute and convalescent COVID-19 samples.

This table comes from immunoSEQ multiplex PCR, and its TCRdb copy is limited to in-frame clones, with some not included. The profile shows roughly 250,000 clones, 70% to 90% of them singletons. Trimming removed 2 bases from V and 4 bases from J; junction bases left unmatched: 6. The CDR3 contains 16 residues. Germline CDR1 and CDR2: SGHNT and YYREEE (reference sequence). Sequencing was carried out using PBMCs or T cells enriched from blood (not recorded which). The sequence came from a woman aged 25-40 years who had recovered from COVID-19. V is TRBV5-4 and J is TRBJ2-5, with TRBD2 matching 12 bases. The CDR3 sequence: CASSLLTSGRGETQYF. The CDR3 nucleotides are TGTGCCAGCAGCTTATTGACTAGCGGGAGAGGAGAGACCCAGTACTTC.